This TCR beta chain emerged from a study of OX40 agonist ivuxolimab in advanced cancers. The CDR3 sequence is 14 residues long. Trimming left V 6 bases short and J 3 bases short, with 15 bases between. The germline gives CDR1 MNHNY, CDR2 SVGAGI (reference sequence). Here immunoSEQ multiplex PCR was the method, and the copy in TCRdb shows in-frame clones only, minus some. The top ten clones hold roughly 10% of a sample with about 69,000 clones, 90% of them seen once. A single count supports this clone. The sample was CD4+ or CD8+ T cells sorted from blood, taken in a trial of the OX40 agonist ivuxolimab. This rearrangement joins TRBV6-6 to TRBJ2-7, with D perhaps being TRBD1 or TRBD2 (6 bases each). The clonotype was recovered from an adult with an advanced solid tumor such as melanoma, head and neck, liver or kidney cancer. The DNA of the CDR3 is TGTGCCAGCAGAGCGCCGGGGGCCCGCTACGAGCAGTACTTC. This codes for CASRAPGARYEQYF.